A single sample is the source of the 17 T cell receptor beta chains below, sequenced in a study of regulatory T cells in long-lasting Graves disease. Sample time point: newly diagnosed GD, antithyroid drugs for less than 3 months. RNA from PBMCs was the source of the TCR library. Investigators prepared the TCR beta libraries by applying iRepertoire HTBI primers and Arm-PCR of CDR3 regions. TCRdb processed the multiplex PCR reads anew with MiXCR; each CDR3 protein has one entry. The sample consists of 440,000 or so distinct CDR3 sequences, 16% of them appearing once. This same sample was also part of a study on T cells in Graves' hyperthyroidism and ophthalmopathy.

Sequenced here: peripheral blood mononuclear cells (PBMCs), sampled at new diagnosis, from a patient treated with antithyroid drugs. These receptors originate from a young woman with Graves disease.

The rearrangement uses TRBV20-1 and TRBJ2-3, with D perhaps matching TRBD1 (5 bases). Trimming removed 3 bases at V and 0 bases at J, with 10 bases between. Per the germline V gene, CDR1 is DFQATT and CDR2 is SNEGSKA (reference sequence). The CDR3 has 14 amino acids. CDR3 DNA sequence: TGCAGTGCTAGGACAGACCCTAGCACAGATACGCAGTATTTT. Translation: CSARTDPSTDTQYF.

Many counts were recorded for this clonotype. The J gene is TRBJ2-1, the V gene TRBV12-3 or TRBV12-4; 8 nucleotides align to TRBD2. The CDR3 length is 15 residues. Losses at the gene ends were 4 bases for V and 7 bases for J; bases not matched to a gene: 9. Here the CDR3 DNA reads TGTGCCAGCAGTTCGCGAGGGACTAGGGCAAATGAGCAGTTCTTC. Amino acid sequence: CASSSRGTRANEQFF.

There are many counts of this clonotype. The V and J genes are TRBV11-2 and TRBJ2-1; 8 nucleotides agree with TRBD1. Trimming took 4 bases from V and 2 from J; bases not matched to a gene: 4. The CDR3 runs 15 residues. The germline V gene encodes CDR1 SGHAT and CDR2 FQNNGV. The CDR3 loop reads CASSSLQGAYNEQFF. Here the CDR3 DNA reads TGTGCCAGCAGCTCTTTACAGGGGGCCTACAATGAGCAGTTCTTC.

About this clonotype: Since a much larger clone is just one base distant, this may be a read error. The gene calls are TRBV6-5 and TRBJ2-2, with D possibly TRBD2 on 5 matching bases. The CDR3 is made up of 15 amino acids. CDR1 and CDR2 (germline): MNHEY, SVGAGI. The CDR3 loop reads CTSSYLRASTGELFF. The DNA for the CDR3 is TGTACCAGCAGTTACCTAAGGGCTAGCACAGGGGAGCTGTTTTTT.

In its sample, this clonotype was seen many times. The genes are TRBV29-1 and TRBJ1-1; 7 nucleotides line up with TRBD1. V dropped 5 bases and J dropped 1; count of bases not matched to a gene: 1. The CDR3 length is 12 residues. Germline V gives CDR1 SQVTM, CDR2 ANQGSEA. The CDR3 reads CSVRTGNTEAFF. As DNA, the CDR3 is TGCAGCGTTAGGACAGGGAACACTGAAGCTTTCTTT.

The V call is TRBV29-1, the J call TRBJ2-1; D possibly corresponds to TRBD1 (7 bases). The germline V and J ends were trimmed by 3 bases and 6 bases, with 15 bases remaining between them. The CDR3 covers 14 residues. Germline lookup yields CDR1 SQVTM and CDR2 ANQGSEA. The CDR3 is CSVEGTQGGNEQFF. The CDR3 region has the DNA TGCAGCGTTGAGGGGACCCAGGGGGGCAATGAGCAGTTCTTC.

The sample holds a few counts of this clonotype. V is TRBV10-3 and J is TRBJ1-5; no firm D call. V was shortened by 10 bases and J by 0 bases, with 13 bases between the two germline ends. The CDR3 has 14 amino acids. Per the germline V gene, CDR1 is ENHRY and CDR2 is SYGVKD. As DNA, the CDR3 is TGTGCCACCACCCCACAGTATAGCAATCAGCCCCAGCATTTT. It translates to CATTPQYSNQPQHF.

This rearrangement joins TRBV7-2 to TRBJ2-5; D not resolved. Per germline, CDR1 SGHTA and CDR2 FQGNSA. The ends were cut back, 2 bases at V and 1 base at J, with 11 bases in the middle. The CDR3 extends over 15 amino acids. The CDR3 nucleotides are TGTGCCAGCAGCTTACAGTCATACAGCCAAGAGACCCAGTACTTC. Residues: CASSLQSYSQETQYF.

The chain uses TRBV28 and TRBJ1-6, with TRBD1 as a possible D gene (5 bases). Trimming removed 5 bases from V and 7 bases from J, with 15 bases in between. The CDR3 runs to 15 residues. From germline, CDR1 is MDHEN and CDR2 SYDVKM. The CDR3 DNA is TGTGCCAGCAGTCCGGGACCGGGAGGGAATTCACCCCTCCACTTT. Encoded protein: CASSPGPGGNSPLHF.

This clonotype was counted many times. The J gene is TRBJ2-3, the V gene TRBV28; D tentatively reads TRBD1 or TRBD2 (5 bases each). CDR1 is MDHEN, CDR2 SYDVKM, per germline. Trimming took 6 bases from V and 0 from J, leaving 16 bases between them. The CDR3 is 16 amino acids. The CDR3 region is CASRSSPGRSTDTQYF. The CDR3 DNA reads TGTGCCAGCAGATCGTCCCCGGGACGAAGCACAGATACGCAGTATTTT.

The sample holds many counts of this clonotype. This rearrangement joins TRBV7-2 to TRBJ2-3; tentatively, D is TRBD1 (5 bases). This CDR3 has 16 amino acids. Trimming pared 3 bases from V and 0 bases from J, leaving 13 bases between. Germline V gene lookup returns CDR1 SGHTA and CDR2 FQGNSA. CDR3 coding DNA: TGTGCCAGCAGCTTTTTTGGTGGGGCTAGCACAGATACGCAGTATTTT. Residues: CASSFFGGASTDTQYF.

The sample holds many counts of this clonotype. The chain links TRBV7-8 to TRBJ1-2; D perhaps matches TRBD1 (6 bases). Per the germline V gene, CDR1 is SGHVS and CDR2 is FQNEAQ. Trimming left V 5 bases short and J 0 bases short, with 19 bases between. There are 17 residues in the CDR3. This chain's CDR3 is CASSPGAALSANYGYTF. The CDR3 coding sequence is TGTGCCAGCAGCCCAGGGGCTGCTCTCTCGGCTAACTATGGCTACACCTTC. Supplemented by reference TRBV7-8 and TRBJ1-2, the full variable domain reads GAGVSQSPRYKVAKRGQDVALRCDPISGHVSLFWYQQALGQGPEFLTYFQNEAQLDKSGLPSDRFFAERPEGSVSTLKIQRTQQEDSAVYLCASSPGAALSANYGYTFGSGTRLTVV.

This clonotype showed up many times. The chain links TRBV7-9 to TRBJ2-3, with D perhaps being TRBD1 or TRBD2 (7 bases each). Trimming cost V 4 bases and J 3 bases, with 14 bases left between them. The CDR3 sequence is 15 residues long. Germline CDR1 and CDR2: SEHNR and FQNEAQ (reference sequence). The CDR3 sequence: CASSSRQGGTDTQYF. CDR3 nucleotides: TGTGCCAGCAGCTCCCGACAGGGAGGGACAGATACGCAGTATTTT.

Note on this clonotype: A read error is possible here, since a much larger clone lies one base away. This chain links TRBV9 with TRBJ2-7, with 8 bases that match TRBD2. V lost 4 bases and J lost 0; bases outside the gene matches: 6. Germline V gene lookup returns CDR1 SGDLS and CDR2 YYNGEE. This CDR3 spans 15 amino acids. The CDR3 spells CASSSLAASSYEQYF. Here the CDR3 DNA reads TGTGCCAGCAGCTCACTAGCGGCGAGCTCCTACGAGCAGTACTTC.

The chain links TRBV4-1 to TRBJ1-1, with D tentatively TRBD1 (6 bases). Between the trimmed V and J ends, which lost 6 bases and 5 bases, there was a span of 10 bases. The CDR3 extends over 12 amino acids. Germline-derived CDR1 and CDR2 are MGHRA and YSYEKL. The CDR3 sequence: CASRSGVTEAFF. CDR3 sequence (DNA): TGCGCCAGCAGGTCAGGGGTTACTGAAGCTTTCTTT.

The chain uses TRBV27 and TRBJ2-7, with 8 bases fitting TRBD2. The V gene end was trimmed by 5 bases and the J gene end by 0 bases; junction bases not matched to a gene: 9. From germline, CDR1 is MNHEY and CDR2 SMNVEV (reference sequence). The CDR3 runs 16 residues. CDR3 region: CASSPSLAESSYEQYF. CDR3 bases: TGTGCCAGCAGTCCGTCACTAGCGGAGAGCTCCTACGAGCAGTACTTC.

This clonotype was detected many times. The V call is TRBV12-3 or TRBV12-4, the J call TRBJ2-5, with D maybe TRBD2 (6 bases). V lost 2 bases, J lost 4 bases, and 14 bases lay in between. This CDR3 is 15 amino acids long. Here the CDR3 reads CASSLPGGIGETQYF. As DNA, the CDR3 is TGTGCCAGCAGTTTACCTGGGGGGATCGGAGAGACCCAGTACTTC.